This TCR beta chain was retrieved from a study of cytomegalovirus exposure and HLA in healthy donors. The CDR3 loop spans 15 amino acids. Germline V CDR1 and CDR2: LNHNV, YYDKDF (reference sequence). V shed 0 bases and J shed 3 bases, with 11 bases lying between them. This clone appeared once. The primer mix had 60 Vbeta and 13 Jbeta primers. Measured with immunoSEQ multiplex PCR; TCRdb has only the in-frame clones, and not every one. In the table there are around 140,000 clones, roughly three quarters of which are singletons. The material sequenced was PBMCs. The clonotype comes from a woman aged 18 to 35 in good health and CMV-seronegative. The gene calls are TRBV15 and TRBJ1-2; D gene ambiguous. The CDR3 loop reads CATSREVPSDYGYTF. The CDR3 DNA reads TGTGCCACCAGCAGAGAAGTTCCGAGCGACTATGGCTACACCTTC.